This entry lists 12 T cell receptor beta chains sequenced from one sample in a study of lymphopenia after photon versus proton radiotherapy. Sequencing used immunoSEQ multiplex PCR; TCRdb keeps in-frame clones, though not all of them. The data contain just over 40,000 clones, around 84% of them singletons. Source: peripheral blood, taken from a patient treated with proton-based radiotherapy. These receptors were taken from a woman aged 65 to 85 with pancreatic cancer. Some clones in this sample may be carry-over from other donors' samples.

V is TRBV7-2 and J is TRBJ2-5; weak D call: TRBD1 (6 bases). Germline V CDR1 and CDR2: SGHTA, FQGNSA. Between the trimmed V and J ends, which lost 0 bases and 2 bases, there was a span of 13 bases. This CDR3 is 16 amino acids long. This chain's CDR3 is CASSLAFGQGQETQYF. CDR3 nucleotide sequence: TGTGCCAGCAGCTTAGCGTTTGGTCAGGGGCAAGAGACCCAGTACTTC.

The chain employs TRBV20-1 and TRBJ2-7, with a possible D match to TRBD1 (5 bases). Between the trimmed V and J ends, which lost 6 bases and 6 bases, there was a span of 12 bases. Germline values: CDR1 DFQATT, CDR2 SNEGSKA (reference sequence). CDR3 length equals 11 residues. CDR3 residues: CSAKTGVEQYF. In DNA, the CDR3 is TGCAGTGCAAAAACAGGAGTCGAGCAGTACTTC.

The chain has TRBV7-2 and TRBJ2-7; TRBD1 matches 7 bases. The J segment lost 7 bases and the V segment lost 3 bases, leaving 6 bases of the junction unmatched. Germline V CDR1 and CDR2: SGHTA, FQGNSA. CDR3 length: 13 amino acids. CDR3 DNA: TGTGCCAGCAGCTTCGCGACAGGGAATGAGCAGTACTTC. Protein sequence: CASSFATGNEQYF.

V and J are TRBV27 and TRBJ2-1; D is uncertain. The CDR3 spans 16 residues. The germline gives CDR1 MNHEY, CDR2 SMNVEV (reference sequence). V shed 0 bases and J shed 9 bases, with 18 bases lying between them. CDR3 nucleotides: TGTGCCAGCAGTTTATCTTGGGTAGGGTCGGGTGGTGAGCAGTTCTTC. This encodes CASSLSWVGSGGEQFF.

The chain combines TRBV10-3 with TRBJ2-1; 7 bases align to TRBD2. This CDR3 has 13 amino acids. Losses at the gene ends were 10 bases for V and 4 bases for J; bases not matched to a gene: 7. CDR1 is ENHRY, CDR2 SYGVKD, per germline. As DNA, the CDR3 is TGTGCCAGCGAGGATAGCGGGTACAATGAGCAGTTCTTC. It specifies CASEDSGYNEQFF.

The rearrangement uses TRBV7-2 and TRBJ2-7; 11 bases agree with TRBD2. The V and J ends lost 6 bases and 4 bases, in that order; junction bases with no gene match: 8. Germline V gene sequence: CDR1 SGHTA, CDR2 FQGNSA. The CDR3 consists of 15 residues. CDR3 DNA sequence: TGTGCCAGCAGACGAGGACTAGCGGGCCTTTACGAGCAGTACTTC. Translation gives CASRRGLAGLYEQYF.

The chain combines TRBV5-6 with TRBJ1-4; D is undetermined. CDR3 size: 12 residues. Germline-derived CDR1 and CDR2 are SGHDT and YYEEEE. V was pared by 2 bases and J by 6 bases, with 5 bases between. The CDR3, as DNA: TGTGCCAGCAGCTTATTGGATGAAAAACTGTTTTTT. It specifies CASSLLDEKLFF. The whole variable domain, filled in from reference TRBV5-6 and TRBJ1-4, reads DAGVTQSPTHLIKTRGQQVTLRCSPKSGHDTVSWYQQALGQGPQFIFQYYEEEERQRGNFPDRFSGHQFPNYSSELNVNALLLGDSALYLCASSLLDEKLFFGSGTQLSVL.

The V gene is TRBV7-3, the J gene TRBJ2-2, with D unresolved. Looked up from germline, CDR1 is SGHTA and CDR2 is FQGTGA. CDR3 length: 14 amino acids. Trimming removed 7 bases from V and 0 bases from J, with 9 bases in between. CDR3 in amino acids: CASTKNANTGELFF. The CDR3 DNA is TGTGCCAGCACCAAGAACGCGAACACCGGGGAGCTGTTTTTT.

The chain is built from TRBV28 and TRBJ2-7, with D possibly matching TRBD1 (6 bases). V lost 5 bases to trimming and J lost 3 bases, with 17 bases between them. Germline CDR1 is MDHEN and CDR2 is SYDVKM. The CDR3 has 15 amino acids. CDR3: CASSTAQGFLYEQYF. CDR3 coding DNA: TGTGCCAGCAGTACGGCACAGGGTTTCCTCTACGAGCAGTACTTC. Looking up the rest from reference TRBV28 and TRBJ2-7 gives the full variable domain: DVKVTQSSRYLVKRTGEKVFLECVQDMDHENMFWYRQDPGLGLRLIYFSYDVKMKEKGDIPEGYSVSREKKERFSLILESASTNQTSMYLCASSTAQGFLYEQYFGPGTRLTVT.

J is TRBJ1-1 and V is TRBV6-6, with D tentatively TRBD1 (6 bases). Trimming took 6 bases from V and 1 from J, leaving 9 bases between them. CDR3 length equals 13 residues. The V gene's germline CDR1 is MNHNY and CDR2 SVGAGI (reference sequence). For the CDR3, the DNA is TGTGCCAGCAGGCCGACAGGGAACACTGAAGCTTTCTTT. It encodes CASRPTGNTEAFF.

The chain joins TRBV2 to TRBJ2-3, with 7 bases identical to TRBD2. Looked up from germline, CDR1 is SNHLY and CDR2 is FYNNEI. The CDR3 spans 15 residues. DNA of the CDR3: TGTGCACTTACGAGGCTGACTAGCTATACAGATACGCAGTATTTT. Its translation: CALTRLTSYTDTQYF.

The chain is built from TRBV7-2 and TRBJ2-3; D tentatively fits TRBD1 or TRBD2 (5 bases each). V was trimmed by 5 bases and J by 6 bases, leaving 18 bases between them. The CDR3 has 15 amino acids. Germline V gives CDR1 SGHTA, CDR2 FQGNSA. This CDR3 is CASSPEGRPIDTQYF. The CDR3 DNA sequence: TGTGCCAGCAGCCCCGAGGGACGGCCCATTGATACGCAGTATTTT.